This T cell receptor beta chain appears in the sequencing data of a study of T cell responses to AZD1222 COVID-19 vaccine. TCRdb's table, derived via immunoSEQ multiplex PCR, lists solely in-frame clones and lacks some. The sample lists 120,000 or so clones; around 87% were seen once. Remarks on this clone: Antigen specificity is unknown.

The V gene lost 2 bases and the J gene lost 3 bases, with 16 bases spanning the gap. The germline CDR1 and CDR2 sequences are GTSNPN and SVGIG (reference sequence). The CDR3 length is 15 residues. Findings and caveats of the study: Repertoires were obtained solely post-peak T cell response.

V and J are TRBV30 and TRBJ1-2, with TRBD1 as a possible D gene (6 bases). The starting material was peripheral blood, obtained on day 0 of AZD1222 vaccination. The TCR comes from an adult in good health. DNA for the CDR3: TGTGCCTGGAGTCTTAGGGGTGCAGGGGACTATGGCTACACCTTC. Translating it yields CAWSLRGAGDYGYTF.